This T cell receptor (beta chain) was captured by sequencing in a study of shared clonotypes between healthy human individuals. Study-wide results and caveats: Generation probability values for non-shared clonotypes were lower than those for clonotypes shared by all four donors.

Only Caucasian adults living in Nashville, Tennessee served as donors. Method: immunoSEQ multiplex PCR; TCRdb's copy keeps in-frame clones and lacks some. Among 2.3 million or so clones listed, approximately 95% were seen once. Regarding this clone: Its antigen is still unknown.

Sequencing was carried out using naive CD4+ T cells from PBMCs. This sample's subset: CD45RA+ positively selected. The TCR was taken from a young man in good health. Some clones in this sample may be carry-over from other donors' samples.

The CDR3 bases are TGCGCCAGCAGCCGGGACTCAAACTCTGGGGCCAACGTCCTGACTTTC. Its protein is CASSRDSNSGANVLTF. The chain combines TRBV5-1 with TRBJ2-6, with TRBD2 as a possible D gene (6 bases). Per the germline V gene, CDR1 is SGHRS and CDR2 is YFSETQ. The ends were cut back, 4 bases at V and 0 bases at J, with 11 bases in the middle. The CDR3 is made up of 16 amino acids.